Following are 21 T cell receptor beta chains from one sample sequenced in a study of T cells expressing NK-cell markers. TCRdb reprocessed the 5' RACE reads, with one entry per CDR3 protein and no DNA. This sample contains hundreds of thousands of distinct CDR3 sequences. Sequences were obtained from blood T cells: a sorted CD56 or NKG2C T cell subset, CD4+ or CD8+ T cells, or bulk PBMC T cells (not recorded which). These receptor sequences come from a woman aged 18-70 years in good health.

This chain connects TRBV29-1 to TRBJ2-1. The CDR3 runs to 13 residues. Germline CDR1 and CDR2: SQVTM and ANQGSEA. The CDR3 spells CSVEETQSNEQFF.

The CDR3 sequence is CASSPGVEQFF. This chain joins TRBV5-1 and TRBJ2-1; TCRdb's D gene call, TRBD1, goes unchecked for lack of DNA. CDR1 and CDR2 from the germline V gene are SGHRS and YFSETQ. This CDR3 has 11 amino acids.

This chain uses TRBV20-1 with TRBJ2-1; TCRdb gives TRBD1 as the D gene, but with no DNA this cannot be confirmed. Germline lookup yields CDR1 DFQATT and CDR2 SNEGSKA (reference sequence). CDR3 size: 16 residues. The CDR3 spells CSARDVRGGAPSWQFF.

The gene calls are TRBV5-1 and TRBJ2-5; TCRdb gives TRBD1 as the D gene, but with no DNA this cannot be confirmed. Germline CDR1 is SGHRS and CDR2 is YFSETQ. This CDR3 is 14 amino acids long. CDR3 loop: CASSFRQATETQYF. The variable domain in full, completed from reference TRBV5-1 and TRBJ2-5, reads KAGVTQTPRYLIKTRGQQVTLSCSPISGHRSVSWYQQTPGQGLQFLFEYFSETQRNKGNFPGRFSGRQFSNSRSEMNVSTLELGDSALYLCASSFRQATETQYFGPGTRLLVL.

The V call is TRBV12-3 or TRBV12-4, the J call TRBJ2-2. The CDR3 has 14 residues. This CDR3 is CASSLGLDTGELFF.

The V call is TRBV12-3 or TRBV12-4, the J call TRBJ1-5. The CDR3 is made up of 14 amino acids. CDR3 protein: CASSLVGYYQPQHF.

The genes are TRBV3-1 and TRBJ2-4. From germline, CDR1 is LGHDT and CDR2 YNNKEL (reference sequence). The CDR3 totals 16 residues. CDR3 sequence: CASSQGSHLAKNIQYF.

The J gene is TRBJ2-1, the V gene TRBV12-3 or TRBV12-4. This CDR3 spans 15 amino acids. CDR3 sequence: CASSLEPRSNNEQFF.

V is TRBV7-2 and J is TRBJ2-2; as DNA is missing, the TRBD2 call by TCRdb cannot be tested. This CDR3 has 15 amino acids. Germline CDR1 reads SGHTA; CDR2 reads FQGNSA. The CDR3 here is CASSFTGRDTGELFF. Combining the CDR3 with reference TRBV7-2 and TRBJ2-2 gives the whole variable domain GAGVSQSPSNKVTEKGKDVELRCDPISGHTALYWYRQSLGQGLEFLIYFQGNSAPDKSGLPSDRFSAERTGGSVSTLTIQRTQQEDSAVYLCASSFTGRDTGELFFGEGSRLTVL.

The chain combines TRBV7-8 with TRBJ2-1; the TCRdb call, TRBD1, lacks DNA for checking. The CDR3 is 17 residues long. Germline lookup yields CDR1 SGHVS and CDR2 FQNEAQ. CDR3 protein: CASAAGGLLQSYNEQFF.

The rearrangement uses TRBV5-4 and TRBJ2-3. This CDR3 is 14 amino acids long. CDR1 is SGHNT and CDR2 is YYREEE in the germline V gene (reference sequence). CDR3 sequence reads: CASSLVALTDTQYF.

The chain combines TRBV12-3 or TRBV12-4 with TRBJ1-1; TCRdb designates TRBD1, a call that cannot be tested without DNA. There are 14 residues in the CDR3. The CDR3 reads CASSLTLGHTEAFF.

This sequence joins TRBV6-5 and TRBJ1-2; as DNA is missing, the TRBD1 call by TCRdb cannot be tested. Germline loops: CDR1 MNHEY, CDR2 SVGAGI. The CDR3 has 14 residues. The CDR3 here is CASSYRGDNYGYTF.

This chain uses TRBV12-3 or TRBV12-4 with TRBJ2-4. The CDR3 spans 14 residues. CDR3 sequence: CASSFRSISNIQYF.

The rearrangement uses TRBV5-1 and TRBJ2-1; TCRdb lists TRBD2, though no DNA is available to test this call. The CDR3 has 16 amino acids. CDR1 is SGHRS and CDR2 is YFSETQ in the germline V gene. The CDR3 sequence is CASSPQVGAGYNEQFF.

The V gene is TRBV28, the J gene TRBJ2-3. The germline V gene encodes CDR1 MDHEN and CDR2 SYDVKM. CDR3 length: 14 residues. CDR3 region: CASSLAQFTDTQYF.

The chain uses TRBV7-2 and TRBJ2-5; TCRdb indicates TRBD1, and absent DNA this call remains unverified. Germline CDR1 reads SGHTA; CDR2 reads FQGNSA. The CDR3 runs to 15 residues. The CDR3 spells CASSPGTGGLETQYF. Full variable domain (remainder filled in from reference TRBV7-2 and TRBJ2-5): GAGVSQSPSNKVTEKGKDVELRCDPISGHTALYWYRQSLGQGLEFLIYFQGNSAPDKSGLPSDRFSAERTGGSVSTLTIQRTQQEDSAVYLCASSPGTGGLETQYFGPGTRLLVL.

The chain links TRBV12-3 or TRBV12-4 to TRBJ2-1. This CDR3 comprises 14 residues. CDR3 protein: CASSLAGAYNEQFF.

V usage is TRBV27 and J usage is TRBJ1-2; the TRBD1 assignment by TCRdb is unverifiable without DNA. The length of the CDR3 is 15 residues. CDR1 and CDR2 from the germline V gene are MNHEY and SMNVEV (reference sequence). CDR3: CASSSSRGFGYGYTF.

The gene calls are TRBV15 and TRBJ1-2. The CDR3 extends over 12 amino acids. Germline V gene lookup returns CDR1 LNHNV and CDR2 YYDKDF (reference sequence). The CDR3 spells CATSRVGYGYTF.

The rearrangement links TRBV7-2 to TRBJ1-5; as DNA is missing, the TRBD1 call by TCRdb cannot be tested. The CDR3 contains 14 residues. In germline, CDR1 is SGHTA, CDR2 FQGNSA. The CDR3 sequence: CASSMDSGHQPQHF.